Listed below are T cell receptor beta chains from one sample, sequenced in a study of beta chain features in type 1 diabetes. Libraries were prepared by immunoSEQ multiplex PCR; TCRdb keeps only in-frame clonotypes and omits some of them. The sample lists about 350,000 clones, around 20% occurring once. The sequenced material came from naive CD4+ T cells from blood. These TCRs come from a woman aged 18-29 years in good health. The CDR3 runs from the conserved cysteine through the conserved F or W. Fields, in order: D gene, V gene, J gene, CDR3 protein. A D gene is named only where the DNA matches it firmly.

TRBD1,TRBV14,TRBJ2-7,CASSRTGGNEQYF
TRBD2,TRBV18,TRBJ2-3,CASSPPGSGGPGGTDTQYF
TRBD2,TRBV4-3,TRBJ2-7,CASSPSAAGRGVEQYF
TRBD2,TRBV4-2,TRBJ2-5,CASSLPGGREETQYF
TRBD1,TRBV5-1,TRBJ2-1,CASSTGQGNEQFF
.,TRBV4-3,TRBJ2-3,CASSQKIGTFDLPDTQYF
.,TRBV25-1,TRBJ2-5,CASSGRTKVWGTQYF
.,TRBV29-1,TRBJ2-1,CSAPSPSGGTGLYNEQFF
.,TRBV12-5,TRBJ2-7,CASGLWRLGYYEQYF
.,TRBV4-1,TRBJ1-5,CASSQDRGNQPQHF
TRBD2,TRBV29-1,TRBJ2-1,CSVKTSGDSNEQFF
TRBD1,TRBV7-3,TRBJ2-5,CASSSRDRGDETQYF
TRBD1,TRBV5-1,TRBJ2-2,CASSSRDRPSGELFF
.,TRBV9,TRBJ1-2,CASGIEAEGYGYTF
.,TRBV25-1,TRBJ2-6,CASSEYGGAGANVLTF
.,TRBV29-1,TRBJ2-7,CSIRDTFYEQYF
.,TRBV27,TRBJ1-5,CASSSRGNQPQHF
.,TRBV29-1,TRBJ1-1,CSVAGRVNTEAFF
TRBD1,TRBV7-2,TRBJ2-7,CASSLTTGGLYEQYF
.,TRBV29-1,TRBJ1-4,CSGGSGEEKLFF
TRBD1,TRBV23-1,TRBJ2-5,CASSPNGTGQETQYF
TRBD1,TRBV5-1,TRBJ1-1,CASSATAGTGMTEAFF
.,TRBV9,TRBJ2-3,CASSVDQGRVADTQYF
TRBD1,TRBV27,TRBJ2-7,CASSQTGAGEQYF